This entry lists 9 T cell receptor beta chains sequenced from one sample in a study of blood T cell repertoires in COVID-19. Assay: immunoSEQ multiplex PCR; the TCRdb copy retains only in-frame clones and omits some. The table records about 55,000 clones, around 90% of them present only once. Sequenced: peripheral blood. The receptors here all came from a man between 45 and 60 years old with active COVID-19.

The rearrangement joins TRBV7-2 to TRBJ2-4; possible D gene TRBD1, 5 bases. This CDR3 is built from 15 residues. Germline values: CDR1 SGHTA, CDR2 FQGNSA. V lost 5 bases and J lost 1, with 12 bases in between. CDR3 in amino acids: CASSHTTAAKNIQYF. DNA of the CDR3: TGTGCCAGCAGCCACACGACAGCGGCCAAAAACATTCAGTACTTC.

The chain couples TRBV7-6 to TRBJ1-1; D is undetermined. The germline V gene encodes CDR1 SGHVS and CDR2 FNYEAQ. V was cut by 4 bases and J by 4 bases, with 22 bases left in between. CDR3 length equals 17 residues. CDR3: CASSSRGRNSAGTEAFF. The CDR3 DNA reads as TGTGCCAGCAGCTCCCGAGGAAGAAACTCCGCGGGCACTGAAGCTTTCTTT.

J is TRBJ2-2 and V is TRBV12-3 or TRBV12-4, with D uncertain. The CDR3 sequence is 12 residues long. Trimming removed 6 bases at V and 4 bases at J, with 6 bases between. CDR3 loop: CASSQSTGELFF. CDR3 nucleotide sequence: TGTGCCAGCAGCCAGTCCACCGGGGAGCTGTTTTTT.

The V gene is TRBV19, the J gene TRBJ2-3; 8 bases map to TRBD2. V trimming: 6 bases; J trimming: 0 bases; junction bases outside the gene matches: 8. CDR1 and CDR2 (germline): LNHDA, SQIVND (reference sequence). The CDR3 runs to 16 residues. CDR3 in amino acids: CASSVTQRGSTDTQYF. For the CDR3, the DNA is TGTGCCAGTAGCGTTACCCAGCGGGGGAGCACAGATACGCAGTATTTT.

DNA for the CDR3: TGTGCCAGCAGCTTCAACTCCAGCGGGAAGCAGTTCTTC. This sequence encodes CASSFNSSGKQFF. The chain recombines TRBV7-9 with TRBJ2-1, with 7 bases aligning to TRBD2. The J segment lost 11 bases and the V segment lost 3 bases, leaving 7 bases of the junction unmatched. The CDR3 is 13 residues long. Germline CDR1 reads SEHNR; CDR2 reads FQNEAQ (reference sequence).

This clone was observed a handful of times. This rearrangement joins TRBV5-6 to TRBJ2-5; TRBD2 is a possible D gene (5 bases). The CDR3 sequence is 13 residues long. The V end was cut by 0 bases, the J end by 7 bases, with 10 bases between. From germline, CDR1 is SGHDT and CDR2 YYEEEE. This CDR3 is CASSLAGVGTQYF. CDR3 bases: TGTGCCAGCAGCTTGGCCGGGGTGGGGACCCAGTACTTC. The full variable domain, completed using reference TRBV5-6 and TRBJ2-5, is DAGVTQSPTHLIKTRGQQVTLRCSPKSGHDTVSWYQQALGQGPQFIFQYYEEEERQRGNFPDRFSGHQFPNYSSELNVNALLLGDSALYLCASSLAGVGTQYFGPGTRLLVL.

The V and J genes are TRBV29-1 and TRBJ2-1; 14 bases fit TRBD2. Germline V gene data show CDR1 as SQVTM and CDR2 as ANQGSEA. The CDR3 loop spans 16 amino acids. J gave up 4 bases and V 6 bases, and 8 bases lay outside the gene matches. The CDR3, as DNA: TGCAGCGTGGACAAAGGGACTAGCGGGAGTTACAATGAGCAGTTCTTC. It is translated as CSVDKGTSGSYNEQFF.

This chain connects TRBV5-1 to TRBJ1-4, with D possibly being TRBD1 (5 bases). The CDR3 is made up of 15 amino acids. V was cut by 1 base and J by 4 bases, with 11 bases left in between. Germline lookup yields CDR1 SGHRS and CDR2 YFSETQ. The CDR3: CASSLNGALNEKLFF. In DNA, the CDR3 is TGCGCCAGCAGCTTGAATGGGGCCCTTAATGAAAAACTGTTTTTT.

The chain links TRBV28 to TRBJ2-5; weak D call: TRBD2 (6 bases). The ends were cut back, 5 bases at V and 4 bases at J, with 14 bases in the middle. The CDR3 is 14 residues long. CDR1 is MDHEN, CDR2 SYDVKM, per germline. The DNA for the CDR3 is TGTGCCAGCAGTAACAAACGGGGGTCAGAGACCCAGTACTTC. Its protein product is CASSNKRGSETQYF.